The 6 T cell receptor beta chains below come from one sample, sequenced in a study of OX40 agonist ivuxolimab in advanced cancers. Sequencing used immunoSEQ multiplex PCR; TCRdb keeps in-frame clones, though not all of them. The repertoire holds about 73,000 clones, with approximately 90% as singletons. The sequencing used CD4+ or CD8+ T cells sorted from blood, collected in a trial of the OX40 agonist ivuxolimab. The receptors here all came from an adult with an advanced solid tumor such as melanoma, head and neck, liver or kidney cancer.

The sample holds a few counts of this clone. This rearrangement joins TRBV27 to TRBJ1-6; D unclear. V was shortened by 0 bases and J by 9 bases, with 3 bases between the two germline ends. The CDR3 has 12 residues. The V gene's germline CDR1 is MNHEY and CDR2 SMNVEV (reference sequence). CDR3 loop: CASSLSSSPLHF. The DNA of the CDR3 is TGTGCCAGCAGTTTATCGAGTTCACCCCTCCACTTT.

The chain has TRBV7-3 and TRBJ2-5, with 10 bases fitting TRBD1. J gave up 1 base and V 6 bases, and 2 bases lay outside the gene matches. The CDR3 is 14 residues long. The germline V gene encodes CDR1 SGHTA and CDR2 FQGTGA. The DNA of the CDR3 is TGTGCCAGCAGTCGGACAGGGGGCCAAGAGACCCAGTACTTC. This sequence encodes CASSRTGGQETQYF. Full variable domain (missing parts from reference TRBV7-3 and TRBJ2-5): GAGVSQTPSNKVTEKGKYVELRCDPISGHTALYWYRQSLGQGPEFLIYFQGTGAADDSGLPNDRFFAVRPEGSVSTLKIQRTERGDSAVYLCASSRTGGQETQYFGPGTRLLVL.

The CDR3 DNA follows: TGTGCCTGGAGTGTATACGGGGGGCTTGACTATGGCTACACCTTC. This translates into CAWSVYGGLDYGYTF. This chain connects TRBV30 to TRBJ1-2, with D maybe TRBD1 (6 bases). The CDR3 sequence is 15 residues long. Germline CDR1 reads GTSNPN; CDR2 reads SVGIG (reference sequence). With 0 bases removed from V and 3 bases from J, the gap between germline ends came to 14 bases.

The V and J genes are TRBV9 and TRBJ2-2; D uncertain. With the DNA end fitting TRBJ1-3 better, the J assignment may be wrong. In germline, CDR1 is SGDLS, CDR2 YYNGEE. The CDR3 is made up of 14 amino acids. CDR3 sequence reads: CASSGVLSGNTIYF. In nucleotides, the CDR3 is TGTGCCAGCAGCGGAGTCCTCTCTGGAAACACCATATATTTT.

The genes are TRBV28 and TRBJ2-7; 10 nucleotides agree with TRBD2. V lost 3 bases and J lost 4; bases outside the gene matches: 6. Germline V gene data show CDR1 as MDHEN and CDR2 as SYDVKM. The CDR3 length is 15 residues. CDR3 sequence (DNA): TGTGCCAGCAGTTTTGGGACTAGCGAGATTTACGAGCAGTACTTC. As protein: CASSFGTSEIYEQYF.

This sequence joins TRBV27 and TRBJ1-2, with D unresolved. The CDR3 loop spans 13 amino acids. Trimming removed 5 bases from V and 5 bases from J, with 12 bases in between. Per germline, CDR1 MNHEY and CDR2 SMNVEV (reference sequence). CDR3 residues: CASSPDSGYGYTF. The CDR3 DNA reads as TGTGCCAGCAGTCCGGACTCGGGATATGGCTACACCTTC.